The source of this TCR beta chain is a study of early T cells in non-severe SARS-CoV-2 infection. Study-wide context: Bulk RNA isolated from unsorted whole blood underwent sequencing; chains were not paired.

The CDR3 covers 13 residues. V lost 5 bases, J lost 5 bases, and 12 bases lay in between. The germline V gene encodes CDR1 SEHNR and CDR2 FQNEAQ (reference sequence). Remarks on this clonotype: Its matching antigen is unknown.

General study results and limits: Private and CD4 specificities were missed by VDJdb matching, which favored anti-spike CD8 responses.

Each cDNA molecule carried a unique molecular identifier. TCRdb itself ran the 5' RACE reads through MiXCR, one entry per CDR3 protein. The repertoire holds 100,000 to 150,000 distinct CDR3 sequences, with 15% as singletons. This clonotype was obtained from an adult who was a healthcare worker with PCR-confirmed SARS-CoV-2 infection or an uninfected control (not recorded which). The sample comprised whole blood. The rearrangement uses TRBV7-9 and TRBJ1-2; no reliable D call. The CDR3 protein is CASSLGSAYGYTF. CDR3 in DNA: TGTGCCAGCAGCCTGGGGAGTGCTTATGGCTACACCTTC.